The source of this TCR beta chain is a study of T cell responses to AZD1222 COVID-19 vaccine (dated by TCRdb to about 2021). Regarding the complete study: AZD1222 recipients whose second dose came at about 4 weeks and those whose second dose came at about 12 weeks were combined into one group, since spike-specific TCR depth and breadth did not differ between the two schedules. TCR sequencing was performed for 233 trial participants, of whom about 200 were given two doses of AZD1222 and around 25 were given two doses of MenACWY control vaccine. Trial participants were enrolled into age subgroups of 18-55, 56-69 and 70-plus years, which contained roughly 150, 30 and 60 TCR-sequenced participants, respectively. On the study overall, not on this receptor specifically: Participants were mostly white British, with more females than males. The authors suggested clonal diversity may have been underestimated. The whole spike protein was spanned by vaccine-associated CD4 TCRs, and dominant responses were seen in regions 160-218 and 743-854. No day 14 peak-response samples were available, so repertoires were characterized only after the peak T cell response. Only five or six AZD1222 recipients were SARS-CoV-2 seropositive at baseline, limiting conclusions about previously exposed vaccinees. A significant rise in spike-specific TCR breadth and depth was observed after two AZD1222 doses relative to day 0 and relative to MenACWY recipients. The 56-69-year group was small, and its depth increase did not reach significance, likely because of low power. Reportedly, close to half of the unique spike-specific TCRs recognized epitopes lying outside the regions that are mutated in the B.1.351 and B.1.1.7 variants.

The CDR3 regions of human TCRbeta chains were analyzed by immunosequencing. As for how the authors treated the data: Repertoire TCRs were matched against a reference library of SARS-CoV-2-specific TCRs generated with the MIRA antigen-specificity platform. Breadth was defined as the fraction of unique TCRs that were SARS-CoV-2-associated, and depth was defined as the fraction of total T cells that were SARS-CoV-2-associated. Using the MIRA data, each spike-specific TCR was assigned both to the spike region to which the TCR was reactive and to a CD4 or CD8 class. Log10-transformed breadth and depth values were compared by one-way ANOVA with Sidak's multiple comparisons tests. TCRdb re-hosts the immuneACCESS table, in-frame sequences only. Its copies lack some clones; in the studies checked, an unresolved V gene accounts for under half of them, and the cause for the rest is not known. That table supplies the V and J calls and clone size; D and trimming were determined from the DNA. The sample data list about 120,000 clones, and about 87% of these were observed just once. The ten largest clonotypes hold roughly an eighth of the sample.

The CDR3 goes from the cysteine to the phenylalanine over 13 residues. Kept here is only the CDR3 DNA, which spans 39 bases and is read in frame from base 1. CDR1 and CDR2 (SGDLS, YYNGEE) derive from the germline V gene. Trimming at the junction amounts to 3 bases on V and 3 bases on J, and the germline ends lie 9 bases apart. Details on this clone: The antigen this receptor binds is unknown. No much larger clone exists at a distance of one base, and base qualities are not known.

What the time point label conveys for this sample: baseline before first vaccination. Samples from vaccinated people were obtained from the UK trials COV001 and COV002, which included a single-blind randomized controlled phase 2/3 trial of AZD1222 (ChAdOx1 nCoV-19) in healthy adults. For TCRbeta chain sequencing, PBMC samples were collected from trial participants at day 0 and at day 28 after the second dose. The chain employs TRBV9 and TRBJ1-2; the D gene is possibly TRBD1, with 6 bases matching. The receptor was derived from an adult in good health. The specimen was peripheral blood, collected on day 0 of AZD1222 vaccination. Here is the DNA: TGTGCCAGCAGCGGACAGGCGTACTATGGCTACACCTTC. Protein translation: CASSGQAYYGYTF.